The clone carrying this T cell receptor beta chain has a count of ten or more. Trimming shortened V by 4 bases and J by 0 bases, and 16 bases separated the two germline ends. The CDR3 is 16 residues long. Germline V CDR1 and CDR2: MDHEN, SYDVKM. This sample is part of a study of neurological immune-mediated disorders. The unsorted libraries had their origin in 2 million PBMCs stored at -80 C. Template-switch 5'RACE cDNA synthesis added a 10-nucleotide unique molecular identifier. TCRdb fed the 5' RACE reads into MiXCR, producing one record per CDR3 protein. The sample includes tens of thousands of distinct CDR3 sequences, 13% to 15% of them seen just once.

The V gene is TRBV28, the J gene TRBJ2-7; TRBD1 might be the D (5 bases). The sample taken for sequencing was PBMCs. This clonotype was obtained from a woman aged 45-65 years in good health. The CDR3 spells CASSSQGQSGSYEQYF. The CDR3 nucleotides are TGTGCCAGCAGTTCCCAGGGTCAATCGGGCTCCTACGAGCAGTACTTC.